These 29 T cell receptor beta chains were sequenced from one sample in a study of T cell responses to AZD1222 COVID-19 vaccine. Produced via immunoSEQ multiplex PCR; TCRdb's table is partial and in-frame only. The data show about 88,000 clones, 85% to 90% seen once. The starting material was peripheral blood, obtained 28 days after the second AZD1222 dose. All receptors come from an adult who received the AZD1222 COVID-19 vaccine.

This clone came up once. DNA of the CDR3: TGTGCCAGCACTAGGACAGGAGTAGAGACCCAGTACTTC. This translates into CASTRTGVETQYF. The V and J genes are TRBV6-5 and TRBJ2-5, with TRBD1 identical over 7 bases. J lost 4 bases, V lost 7 bases, and 6 bases had no gene match. CDR1 is MNHEY, CDR2 SVGAGI, per germline. CDR3 length equals 13 residues.

This rearrangement joins TRBV10-2 to TRBJ1-5, with a tentative D call TRBD1 (6 bases). With 4 bases removed from V and 6 bases from J, the gap between germline ends came to 10 bases. CDR1 and CDR2 (germline): WSHSY, SAAADI. The CDR3 runs to 13 residues. The CDR3 nucleotides read TGCGCCAGCAGTGCCGGGACAATTCAGCCCCAGCATTTT. Its translation is CASSAGTIQPQHF.

The gene calls are TRBV4-1 and TRBJ2-5; tentative D call: TRBD1 (5 bases). Trimming cost V 1 base and J 11 bases, with 17 bases left between them. The CDR3 extends over 14 amino acids. Germline assignment: CDR1 MGHRA and CDR2 YSYEKL. The CDR3, as DNA: TGCGCCAGCAGCCAAGCGAATCAGGGCTCCCGTCAGTACTTC. It encodes CASSQANQGSRQYF.

On this clone itself: Distinct nucleotide sequences in the sample also encode this CDR3. The chain carries TRBV9 and TRBJ2-2, with unresolved D. Trimming pared 2 bases from V and 2 bases from J, leaving 7 bases between. In germline, CDR1 is SGDLS, CDR2 YYNGEE. The CDR3 spans 14 residues. CDR3 residues: CASSVVANTGELFF. The CDR3 coding sequence is TGTGCCAGCAGCGTGGTAGCCAACACCGGGGAGCTGTTTTTT.

The chain employs TRBV18 and TRBJ2-2; no clear D gene. This CDR3 has 15 residues. Germline V gene lookup returns CDR1 KGHSH and CDR2 LQKENI. V lost 3 bases and J lost 0, with 8 bases in between. CDR3 sequence (DNA): TGTGCCAGCTCACCGACAACGGCGAACACCGGGGAGCTGTTTTTT. Translated: CASSPTTANTGELFF.

This chain connects TRBV19 to TRBJ1-5; no clear D gene. Germline V gene data show CDR1 as LNHDA and CDR2 as SQIVND (reference sequence). CDR3 length equals 13 residues. With 7 bases removed from V and 0 bases from J, the gap between germline ends came to 7 bases. CDR3 sequence: CASTVTSNQPQHF. CDR3 sequence (DNA): TGTGCCAGTACTGTAACTAGCAATCAGCCCCAGCATTTT.

As DNA, the CDR3 is TGTGCCAGCTCACCACAACCCCCCGGGCTTCTCATGGAGGGTCAGCCCCAGCATTTT. Amino acids: CASSPQPPGLLMEGQPQHF. This rearrangement joins TRBV18 to TRBJ1-5; no clear D. The CDR3 covers 19 residues. The V end lost 1 base, the J end lost 6 bases, and 25 bases lay between the germline ends. Germline CDR1 is KGHSH and CDR2 is LQKENI.

The chain is built from TRBV29-1 and TRBJ1-1; D is uncertain. The germline CDR1 and CDR2 sequences are SQVTM and ANQGSEA. Trimming took off 2 bases at V and 0 bases at J, with 10 bases between the two ends. The CDR3 extends over 14 amino acids. CDR3 in amino acids: CSVEYRRMNTEAFF. CDR3 nucleotide sequence: TGCAGCGTTGAATATCGACGTATGAACACTGAAGCTTTCTTT.

V usage is TRBV7-9 and J usage is TRBJ1-2; D is perhaps TRBD1 (5 bases). Germline V gives CDR1 SEHNR, CDR2 FQNEAQ (reference sequence). V shed 5 bases and J shed 13 bases, with 20 bases lying between them. This CDR3 contains 13 residues. The CDR3 nucleotides are TGTGCCAGCAGCCCCTCCCCAGGGCAGGAACCCACCTTC. Translated: CASSPSPGQEPTF.

The chain joins TRBV12-5 to TRBJ2-5; D is ambiguous. This CDR3 region has 13 residues. V was trimmed by 2 bases and J by 5 bases, leaving 9 bases between them. Germline V lookup: CDR1 LGHNT, CDR2 FRNRAP. The CDR3 sequence is CASGLNFGETQYF. The CDR3 nucleotides read TGTGCTAGTGGTTTGAATTTCGGGGAGACCCAGTACTTC.

The chain combines TRBV5-1 with TRBJ1-2, with a possible D match to TRBD1 (5 bases). The CDR3 runs 14 residues. CDR1 is SGHRS, CDR2 YFSETQ, per germline. V was clipped by 0 bases and J by 8 bases, with 14 bases between them. The CDR3 is CASSLALGEGGYTF. CDR3 bases: TGCGCCAGCAGCTTGGCATTGGGGGAAGGAGGCTACACCTTC. Drawing the rest from reference TRBV5-1 and TRBJ1-2, the complete variable domain is KAGVTQTPRYLIKTRGQQVTLSCSPISGHRSVSWYQQTPGQGLQFLFEYFSETQRNKGNFPGRFSGRQFSNSRSEMNVSTLELGDSALYLCASSLALGEGGYTFGSGTRLTVV.

The chain is built from TRBV7-9 and TRBJ1-3, with a weak D call TRBD1 (6 bases). Trimming left V 5 bases short and J 2 bases short, with 10 bases between. This CDR3 spans 14 amino acids. CDR1 and CDR2 from the germline V gene are SEHNR and FQNEAQ (reference sequence). CDR3 protein: CASSPRQAGNTIYF. The CDR3 coding sequence is TGTGCCAGCAGCCCTCGACAGGCTGGAAACACCATATATTTT.

The chain links TRBV7-2 to TRBJ2-7; 8 bases match TRBD2. V dropped 5 bases and J dropped 3; count of bases not matched to a gene: 9. This CDR3 is built from 15 residues. Germline CDR1 SGHTA, CDR2 FQGNSA. CDR3 in amino acids: CASSPLAGGFYEQYF. The DNA for the CDR3 is TGTGCCAGCAGCCCCCTGGCGGGGGGATTCTACGAGCAGTACTTC.

The J gene is TRBJ2-1, the V gene TRBV5-1; maybe TRBD2 (5 bases). Deletions cut 1 base from V and 8 bases from J, with 7 bases between. Germline V gene sequence: CDR1 SGHRS, CDR2 YFSETQ. This CDR3 spans 12 amino acids. Written as DNA, the CDR3 is TGCGCCAGCAGCTTGAGCGGCGATGAGCAGTTCTTC. This gives the protein CASSLSGDEQFF.

The chain links TRBV19 to TRBJ1-4; D is ambiguous. CDR1 is LNHDA, CDR2 SQIVND, per germline (reference sequence). V lost 3 bases and J lost 8, with 10 bases in between. The length of the CDR3 is 13 residues. CDR3 DNA sequence: TGTGCCAGTAGTATCGTGTTGAGGGAAAAACTGTTTTTT. Protein sequence: CASSIVLREKLFF.

The chain recombines TRBV3-1 (or the pseudogene TRBV3-2) with TRBJ2-1, with D perhaps TRBD1 or TRBD2 (5 bases each). The V and J ends lost 2 bases and 8 bases respectively, with 16 bases between them. This CDR3 is 15 amino acids long. The germline gives CDR1 LGHDT, CDR2 YNNKEL (reference sequence). CDR3 nucleotides: TGTGCCAGCAGCCAAATTGCTGGGGGTGTGGATGAGCAGTTCTTC. Translation gives CASSQIAGGVDEQFF.

This chain joins TRBV18 and TRBJ2-1; a weak D match, TRBD2 (5 bases). V was clipped by 6 bases and J by 4 bases, with 13 bases between them. The CDR3 runs 14 residues. Germline CDR1 and CDR2: KGHSH and LQKENI. CDR3 in amino acids: CASSRSGGYNEQFF. CDR3 nucleotide sequence: TGTGCCAGCTCCCGATCGGGCGGGTACAATGAGCAGTTCTTC.

The chain employs TRBV7-9 and TRBJ2-1; D possibly corresponds to TRBD2 (5 bases). Looked up from germline, CDR1 is SEHNR and CDR2 is FQNEAQ (reference sequence). With 8 bases removed from V and 9 bases from J, the gap between germline ends came to 14 bases. The length of the CDR3 is 12 residues. The CDR3 protein is CASEHGEGEQFF. The CDR3 bases are TGTGCCAGCGAACACGGGGAAGGTGAGCAGTTCTTC.

The V and J genes are TRBV7-6 and TRBJ1-1, with TRBD1 identical over 8 bases. Trimming cost V 4 bases and J 8 bases; bases outside gene matches: 9. Germline values: CDR1 SGHVS, CDR2 FNYEAQ. CDR3 length equals 14 residues. CDR3 nucleotides: TGTGCCAGCAGCTCAGGACAGGGCCGAGGGGAAGCTTTCTTT. Protein product: CASSSGQGRGEAFF.

This chain joins TRBV20-1 and TRBJ2-3; D remains unclear. V was shortened by 3 bases and J by 1 base, with 11 bases between the two germline ends. Per the germline V gene, CDR1 is DFQATT and CDR2 is SNEGSKA (reference sequence). The CDR3 consists of 14 residues. CDR3 DNA: TGCAGTGCTAGTTTGCTTGGGCGCACAGATACGCAGTATTTT. Protein: CSASLLGRTDTQYF.

The CDR3 coding sequence is TGTGCCAGCAGCCAAAGGCCTCTAGGTTCACCCCTCCACTTT. Amino acids: CASSQRPLGSPLHF. The chain employs TRBV4-2 and TRBJ1-6; no clear D gene. The V gene's germline CDR1 is LGHNA and CDR2 YNFKEQ. The V gene lost 2 bases and the J gene lost 9 bases, with 11 bases spanning the gap. This CDR3 comprises 14 residues.

CDR3 amino acids: CASSLGYYTGELFF. As DNA, the CDR3 is TGTGCCAGCAGCTTAGGTTATTACACCGGGGAGCTGTTTTTT. The chain joins TRBV7-2 to TRBJ2-2; no definite D call. Deletions cut 1 base from V and 3 bases from J, with 6 bases between. The CDR3 covers 14 residues. Germline-derived CDR1 and CDR2 are SGHTA and FQGNSA.

This chain connects TRBV19 to TRBJ2-1, with TRBD1 as a possible D gene (6 bases). Trimming shortened V by 7 bases and J by 8 bases, and 15 bases separated the two germline ends. The CDR3 loop spans 13 amino acids. Germline V gene lookup returns CDR1 LNHDA and CDR2 SQIVND (reference sequence). The CDR3 bases are TGTGCCAGTAATCGTCAGGGGAAGGATGAGCAGTTCTTC. It is translated as CASNRQGKDEQFF. The whole variable domain, remainder taken from reference TRBV19 and TRBJ2-1, is DGGITQSPKYLFRKEGQNVTLSCEQNLNHDAMYWYRQDPGQGLRLIYYSQIVNDFQKGDIAEGYSVSREKKESFPLTVTSAQKNPTAFYLCASNRQGKDEQFFGPGTRLTVL.

The chain is built from TRBV7-2 and TRBJ1-2, with a weak D call TRBD1 (6 bases). V was clipped by 5 bases and J by 4 bases, with 11 bases between them. This CDR3 is built from 13 residues. The germline gives CDR1 SGHTA, CDR2 FQGNSA. In nucleotides, the CDR3 is TGTGCCAGCAGCATGGGACAAACCTATGGCTACACCTTC. This sequence encodes CASSMGQTYGYTF.

The rearrangement joins TRBV6-5 to TRBJ2-2; D not certain. Trimming pared 5 bases from V and 1 base from J, leaving 8 bases between. The CDR3 is 14 residues long. Germline loops: CDR1 MNHEY, CDR2 SVGAGI. The DNA for the CDR3 is TGTGCCAGCAGTAAGCAACAGAACACCGGGGAGCTGTTTTTT. Protein: CASSKQQNTGELFF.

The chain is built from TRBV7-6 and TRBJ1-1; D uncertain. CDR1 SGHVS and CDR2 FNYEAQ come from the germline V gene. V was pared by 4 bases and J by 4 bases, with 10 bases between. The length of the CDR3 is 13 residues. The CDR3 region is CASSSDRGTEAFF. CDR3 nucleotide sequence: TGTGCCAGCAGCTCGGACCGGGGCACTGAAGCTTTCTTT.

The chain is built from TRBV5-4 and TRBJ2-3, with a tentative D call TRBD2 (5 bases). The germline V gene has CDR1 SGHNT and CDR2 YYREEE (reference sequence). V lost 2 bases, J lost 3 bases, and 7 bases lay in between. The CDR3 runs 13 residues. The CDR3 here is CASSFSGTDTQYF. CDR3 sequence (DNA): TGTGCCAGCAGCTTTTCGGGAACAGATACGCAGTATTTT.

Comment on this clone: Distinct nucleotide sequences in the sample also encode this CDR3. J is TRBJ1-5 and V is TRBV6-5, with 11 bases matching TRBD1. The V segment lost 5 bases and the J segment 4 bases; nucleotides outside the gene matches: 4. Germline loops: CDR1 MNHEY, CDR2 SVGAGI. This CDR3 has 15 residues. In DNA, the CDR3 is TGTGCCAGCAGTAGGGACAGGGGGTCGAATCAGCCCCAGCATTTT. It encodes CASSRDRGSNQPQHF.

This clone was counted between two and nine times. The chain combines TRBV3-1 (or the pseudogene TRBV3-2) with TRBJ2-1; D might be TRBD1 (6 bases). The CDR3 contains 15 residues. Germline V gene lookup returns CDR1 LGHDT and CDR2 YNNKEL (reference sequence). V was shortened by 1 base and J by 6 bases, with 13 bases between the two germline ends. CDR3 nucleotides: TGTGCCAGCAGCCAAGGCAGGGGTAGTGGCAATGAGCAGTTCTTC. Translating gives CASSQGRGSGNEQFF.